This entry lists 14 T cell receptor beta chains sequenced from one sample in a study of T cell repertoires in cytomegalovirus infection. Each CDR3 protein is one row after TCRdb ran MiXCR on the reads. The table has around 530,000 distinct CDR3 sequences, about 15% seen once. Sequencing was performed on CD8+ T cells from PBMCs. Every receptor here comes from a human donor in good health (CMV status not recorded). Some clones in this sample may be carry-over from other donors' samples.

CDR3: CASSTGAGEQFF. For the CDR3, the DNA is TGTGCCAGCAGTACAGGGGCGGGTGAGCAGTTCTTC. V and J are TRBV27 and TRBJ2-1; 7 bases align to TRBD1. Germline V lookup: CDR1 MNHEY, CDR2 SMNVEV (reference sequence). The CDR3 has 12 residues. With 5 bases clipped from V and 9 bases from J, the junction kept 4 bases outside the gene matches.

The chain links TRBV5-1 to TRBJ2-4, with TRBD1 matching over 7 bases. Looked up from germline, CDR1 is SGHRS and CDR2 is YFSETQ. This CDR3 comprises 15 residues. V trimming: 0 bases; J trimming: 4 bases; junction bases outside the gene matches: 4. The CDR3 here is CASSLGQGRKNIQYF. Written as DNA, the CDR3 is TGCGCCAGCAGCTTGGGACAGGGACGTAAAAACATTCAGTACTTC.

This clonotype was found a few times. The CDR3, as DNA: TGTGCCAGTAGTTGGGACAGGGGAAGGCTGGATGGCTACACCTTC. It specifies CASSWDRGRLDGYTF. This chain joins TRBV19 and TRBJ1-2; TRBD1 matches 10 bases. The CDR3 consists of 15 residues. V gave up 5 bases and J gave up 6 bases; unmatched junction bases: 9. Germline V gives CDR1 LNHDA, CDR2 SQIVND (reference sequence).

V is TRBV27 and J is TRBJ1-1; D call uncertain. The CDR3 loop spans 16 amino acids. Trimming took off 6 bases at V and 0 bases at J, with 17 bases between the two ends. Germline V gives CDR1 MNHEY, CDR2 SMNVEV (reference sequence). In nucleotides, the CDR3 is TGTGCCAGCAGCTCCGTGAATGATTACATGAACACTGAAGCTTTCTTT. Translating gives CASSSVNDYMNTEAFF.

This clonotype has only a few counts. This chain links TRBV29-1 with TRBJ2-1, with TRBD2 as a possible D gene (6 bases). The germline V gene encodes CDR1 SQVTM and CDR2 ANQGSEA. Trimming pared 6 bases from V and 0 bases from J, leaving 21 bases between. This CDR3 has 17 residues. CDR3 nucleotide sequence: TGCAGCGTCGATCCACTACGACTAGGGAGCTCCTACAATGAGCAGTTCTTC. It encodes CSVDPLRLGSSYNEQFF.

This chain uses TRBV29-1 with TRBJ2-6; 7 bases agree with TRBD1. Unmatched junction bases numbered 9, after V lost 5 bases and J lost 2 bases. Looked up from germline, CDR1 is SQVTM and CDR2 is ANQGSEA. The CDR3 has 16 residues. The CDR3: CSVPAYTGAGANVLTF. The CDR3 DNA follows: TGCAGCGTTCCAGCCTATACAGGGGCTGGGGCCAACGTCCTGACTTTC.

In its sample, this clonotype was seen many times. The CDR3 loop reads CASSIGRGPSYEQYF. DNA of the CDR3: TGTGCCAGTAGTATAGGCAGGGGTCCCTCCTACGAGCAGTACTTC. V is TRBV19 and J is TRBJ2-7; TRBD1 might be the D (6 bases). Trimming left V 1 base short and J 0 bases short, with 10 bases between. Germline CDR1 and CDR2: LNHDA and SQIVND (reference sequence). The CDR3 covers 15 residues.

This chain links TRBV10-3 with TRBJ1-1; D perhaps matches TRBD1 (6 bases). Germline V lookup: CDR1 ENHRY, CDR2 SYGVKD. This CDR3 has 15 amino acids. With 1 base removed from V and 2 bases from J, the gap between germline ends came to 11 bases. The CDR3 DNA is TGTGCCATCAGTGAGTTAGAACAGGGCAACACTGAAGCTTTCTTT. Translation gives CAISELEQGNTEAFF.

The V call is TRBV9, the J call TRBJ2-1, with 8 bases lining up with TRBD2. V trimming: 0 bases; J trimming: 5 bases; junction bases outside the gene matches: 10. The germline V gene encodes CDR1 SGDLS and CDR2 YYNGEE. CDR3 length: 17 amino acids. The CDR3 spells CASSVEWRMTSDNEQFF. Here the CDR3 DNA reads TGTGCCAGCAGCGTAGAGTGGAGAATGACTAGCGACAATGAGCAGTTCTTC.

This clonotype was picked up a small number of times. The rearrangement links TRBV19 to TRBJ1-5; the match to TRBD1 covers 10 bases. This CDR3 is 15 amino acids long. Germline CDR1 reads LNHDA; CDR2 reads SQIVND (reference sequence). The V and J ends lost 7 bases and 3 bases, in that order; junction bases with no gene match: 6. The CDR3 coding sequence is TGTGCCAGTACCCGGGACAGGGGCCTCAATCAGCCCCAGCATTTT. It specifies CASTRDRGLNQPQHF.

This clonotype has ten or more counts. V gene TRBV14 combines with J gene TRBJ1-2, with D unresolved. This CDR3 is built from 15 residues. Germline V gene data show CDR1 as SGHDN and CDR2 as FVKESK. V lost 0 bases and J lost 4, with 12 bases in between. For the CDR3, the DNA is TGTGCCAGCAGCCAAGATCAGAGAGGCGCCTATGGCTACACCTTC. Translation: CASSQDQRGAYGYTF.

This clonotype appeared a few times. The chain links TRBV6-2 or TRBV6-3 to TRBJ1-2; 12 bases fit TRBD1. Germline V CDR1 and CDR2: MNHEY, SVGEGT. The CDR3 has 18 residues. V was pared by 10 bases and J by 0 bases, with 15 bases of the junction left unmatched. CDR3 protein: CATTSGQGALVANYGYTF. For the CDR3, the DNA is TGTGCCACCACGTCGGGACAGGGGGCATTGGTAGCTAACTATGGCTACACCTTC.

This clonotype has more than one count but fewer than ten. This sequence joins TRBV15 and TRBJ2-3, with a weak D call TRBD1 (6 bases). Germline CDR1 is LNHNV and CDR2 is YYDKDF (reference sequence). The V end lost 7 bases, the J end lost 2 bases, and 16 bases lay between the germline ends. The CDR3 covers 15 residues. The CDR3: CATTLSRGATDTQYF. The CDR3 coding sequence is TGTGCCACCACCCTGTCCAGGGGAGCCACAGATACGCAGTATTTT.

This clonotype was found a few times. The CDR3 sequence is CASTDRLFNEKLFF. The CDR3 coding sequence is TGTGCCAGCACCGACAGGCTCTTCAATGAAAAACTGTTTTTT. V gene TRBV7-9 combines with J gene TRBJ1-4, with D possibly matching TRBD1 (6 bases). V shed 7 bases and J shed 5 bases, with 14 bases lying between them. Germline V gene sequence: CDR1 SEHNR, CDR2 FQNEAQ (reference sequence). CDR3 length: 14 residues.